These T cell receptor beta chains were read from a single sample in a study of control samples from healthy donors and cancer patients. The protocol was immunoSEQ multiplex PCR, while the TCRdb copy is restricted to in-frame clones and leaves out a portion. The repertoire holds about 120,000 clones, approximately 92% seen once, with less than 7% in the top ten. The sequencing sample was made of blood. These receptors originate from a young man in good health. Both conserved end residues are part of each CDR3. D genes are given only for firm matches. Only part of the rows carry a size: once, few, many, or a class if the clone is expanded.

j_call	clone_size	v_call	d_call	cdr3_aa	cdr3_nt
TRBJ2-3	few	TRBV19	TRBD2	CASMPSGGVGTDTQYF	TGTGCCAGTATGCCTAGCGGGGGCGTGGGCACAGATACGCAGTATTTT
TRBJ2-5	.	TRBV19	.	CASSKQRSQETQYF	TGTGCCAGTAGTAAACAGAGGTCGCAAGAGACCCAGTACTTC
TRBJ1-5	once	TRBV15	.	CATSTEKGGAGNQPQHF	TGTGCCACCAGCACCGAAAAAGGGGGAGCAGGCAATCAGCCCCAGCATTTT
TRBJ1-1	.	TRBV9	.	CASSARGVTPEAFF	TGTGCCAGCAGCGCTAGAGGGGTAACCCCTGAAGCTTTCTTT
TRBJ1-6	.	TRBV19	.	CASSMDSSYNSPLHF	TGTGCCAGTAGTATGGACAGCTCCTATAATTCACCCCTCCACTTT
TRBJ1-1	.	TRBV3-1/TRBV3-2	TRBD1	CASSQDAGGSEAFF	TGTGCCAGCAGCCAAGACGCAGGGGGCTCCGAAGCTTTCTTT
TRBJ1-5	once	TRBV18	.	CASSPRTGLSNQPQHF	TGTGCCAGCTCACCACGGACGGGGCTTAGCAATCAGCCCCAGCATTTT
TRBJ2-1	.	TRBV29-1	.	CSVDHGVGGNEQFF	TGCAGCGTTGATCATGGGGTGGGCGGCAATGAGCAGTTCTTC
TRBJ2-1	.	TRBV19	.	CATKQNDNEQFF	TGTGCCACCAAGCAGAACGACAATGAGCAGTTCTTC
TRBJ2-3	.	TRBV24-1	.	CATSDAELGTDTQYF	TGTGCCACCAGTGACGCAGAATTGGGCACAGATACGCAGTATTTT
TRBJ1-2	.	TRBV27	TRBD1	CASSLDRLYGYTF	TGTGCCAGCAGTTTGGACAGGCTCTATGGCTACACCTTC
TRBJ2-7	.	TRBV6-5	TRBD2	CASRPGGPAYEQYF	TGTGCCAGCAGACCGGGGGGGCCGGCTTACGAGCAGTACTTC
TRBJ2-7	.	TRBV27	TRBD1	CASRRGQLHEQYF	TGTGCCAGCAGGAGGGGACAGCTCCACGAGCAGTACTTC
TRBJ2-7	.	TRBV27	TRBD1	CASRGGTGFYEQYF	TGTGCCAGCCGAGGCGGGACAGGGTTCTACGAGCAGTACTTC
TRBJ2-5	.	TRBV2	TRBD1	CASTGGPPPKETQYF	TGTGCCAGCACAGGGGGACCCCCCCCCAAAGAGACCCAGTACTTC
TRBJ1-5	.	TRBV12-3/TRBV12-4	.	CASSLSGNQPQHF	TGTGCCAGCAGTTTAAGCGGGAACCAGCCCCAGCATTTT
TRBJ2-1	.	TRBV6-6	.	CASSTQGNEQFF	TGTGCCAGCAGTACTCAGGGGAATGAGCAGTTCTTC
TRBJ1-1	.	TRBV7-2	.	CASSFAGQWNTEAFF	TGTGCCAGCAGCTTTGCAGGACAGTGGAACACTGAAGCTTTCTTT
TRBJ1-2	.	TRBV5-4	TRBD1	CASSGAGGNGYTF	TGTGCCAGCAGCGGCGCAGGGGGCAATGGCTACACCTTC
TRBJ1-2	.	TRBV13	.	CASSLGPGIETATYGYTF	TGTGCCAGCAGCTTAGGCCCGGGGATTGAAACCGCCACCTATGGCTACACCTTC
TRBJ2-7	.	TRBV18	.	CASSPPSRISYEQYF	TGTGCCAGCTCACCCCCTTCCCGTATTTCCTACGAGCAGTACTTC
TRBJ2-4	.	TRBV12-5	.	CASGLGGLQGAKNIQYF	TGTGCTAGTGGTTTGGGGGGGCTCCAAGGAGCCAAAAACATTCAGTACTTC
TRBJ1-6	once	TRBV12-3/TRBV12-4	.	CASSLTGNSPLHF	TGTGCCAGCAGTTTGACGGGGAATTCACCCCTCCACTTT
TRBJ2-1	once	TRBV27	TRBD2	CASSFFRVLAGGEQFF	TGTGCCAGCAGTTTTTTTCGTGTCCTAGCGGGGGGTGAGCAGTTCTTC
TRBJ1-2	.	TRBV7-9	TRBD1	CASSLGQGIYGYTF	TGTGCCAGCAGCTTAGGACAGGGCATCTATGGCTACACCTTC
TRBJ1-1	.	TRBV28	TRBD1	CASSFGRGLTEAFF	TGTGCCAGCAGTTTTGGCAGGGGGCTGACTGAAGCTTTCTTT
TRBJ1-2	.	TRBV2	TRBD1	CATIRDRVNGGYTF	TGTGCCACCATTCGGGACAGGGTCAATGGTGGCTACACCTTC
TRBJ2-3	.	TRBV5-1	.	CASSFQGTDTQYF	TGCGCCAGCAGCTTCCAGGGGACAGATACGCAGTATTTT
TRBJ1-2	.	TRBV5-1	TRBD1	CASSSGGQNYGHTF	TGCGCCAGCAGCTCCGGGGGACAGAACTATGGCCACACCTTC
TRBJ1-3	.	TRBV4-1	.	CASSLGGRGGNTIYF	TGCGCCAGCAGCCTGGGAGGCCGGGGGGGAAACACCATATATTTT
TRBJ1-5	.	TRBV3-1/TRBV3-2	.	CASSQWTDQPQHF	TGTGCCAGCAGCCAATGGACAGATCAGCCCCAGCATTTT
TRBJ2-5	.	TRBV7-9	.	CASSRFLNRETKTQYF	TGTGCCAGCAGCCGATTTCTAAACAGGGAGACAAAGACCCAGTACTTC
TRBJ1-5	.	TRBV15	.	CATSRDVGGGQPQHF	TGTGCCACCAGCAGAGATGTGGGGGGGGGTCAGCCCCAGCATTTT
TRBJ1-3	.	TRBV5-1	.	CASSLDGNTIYF	TGCGCCAGCAGCTTGGATGGAAACACCATATATTTT
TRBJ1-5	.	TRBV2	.	CASSRTLDSNQPQHF	TGTGCCAGCAGTCGAACACTGGATAGCAATCAGCCCCAGCATTTT
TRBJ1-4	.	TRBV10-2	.	CASSDPVRDGDEKLFF	TGCGCCAGCAGTGACCCTGTCCGGGACGGGGATGAAAAACTGTTTTTT
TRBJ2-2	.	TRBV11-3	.	CASSLEPPLGGTGELFF	TGTGCCAGCAGCTTAGAACCCCCCCTAGGAGGGACCGGGGAGCTGTTTTTT
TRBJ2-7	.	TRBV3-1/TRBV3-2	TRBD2	CASSQALQKRGGYEQYF	TGTGCCAGCAGCCAAGCCCTCCAGAAGCGGGGGGGTTACGAGCAGTACTTC
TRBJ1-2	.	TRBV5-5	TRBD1	CASSRDSYGYTF	TGTGCCAGCAGCCGGGACAGCTATGGCTACACCTTC
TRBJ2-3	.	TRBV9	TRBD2	CASSVAQDVAGGPDTQYF	TGTGCCAGCAGCGTAGCCCAAGATGTAGCGGGGGGGCCTGATACGCAGTATTTT
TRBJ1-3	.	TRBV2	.	CASSVGGSGGNTIYF	TGTGCCAGCAGTGTCGGAGGGTCGGGCGGAAACACCATATATTTT
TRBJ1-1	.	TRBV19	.	CASSIWGLGSNTEAFF	TGTGCCAGTAGTATTTGGGGGCTGGGTTCGAACACTGAAGCTTTCTTT
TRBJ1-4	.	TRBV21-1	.	CASSKGAPGATGHTEKLFF	TGTGCCAGCAGCAAGGGGGCCCCGGGGGCGACAGGGCATACCGAAAAACTGTTTTTT
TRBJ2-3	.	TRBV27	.	CASSPMGYSFSDTDTQYF	TGTGCCAGCAGTCCTATGGGCTACTCCTTTTCCGACACAGATACGCAGTATTTT
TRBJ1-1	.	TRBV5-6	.	CASSSGYTEAFF	TGTGCCAGCAGCTCGGGGTACACTGAAGCTTTCTTT